These 10 T cell receptor beta chains were sequenced from one sample in a study of blood T cell repertoires in COVID-19. Method: immunoSEQ multiplex PCR; TCRdb's copy keeps in-frame clones and lacks some. The sample yields fewer than 350,000 clones, approximately 85% seen once. The material sequenced was PBMCs or T cells enriched from blood (not recorded which). The receptors here all came from a man under 40 who had recovered from COVID-19.

The genes are TRBV11-3 and TRBJ2-3; 9 bases are shared with TRBD1. V shed 5 bases, J shed 5 bases, and the junction held 11 bases outside the gene matches. Germline loops: CDR1 SGHNT, CDR2 YENEEA. This CDR3 is built from 16 residues. Here the CDR3 reads CASSQGRTGEEDTQYF. The DNA for the CDR3 is TGTGCCAGCAGCCAAGGGAGGACAGGGGAAGAAGATACGCAGTATTTT.

The genes are TRBV11-3 and TRBJ2-1; D is perhaps TRBD2 (5 bases). This CDR3 region has 17 residues. Trimming removed 2 bases from V and 0 bases from J, with 14 bases in between. Germline V gene sequence: CDR1 SGHNT, CDR2 YENEEA. For the CDR3, the DNA is TGTGCCAGCAGCTTAAGCGGTCCGGGTAGCTCCTACAATGAGCAGTTCTTC. Amino acids: CASSLSGPGSSYNEQFF.

The sample holds one count of this clone. V usage is TRBV4-3 and J usage is TRBJ2-2; tentative D call: TRBD2 (5 bases). The V gene lost 0 bases and the J gene lost 3 bases, with 11 bases spanning the gap. Germline assignment: CDR1 LGHNA and CDR2 YSLEER. The CDR3 totals 16 residues. The CDR3 region is CASSQDSGSYTGELFF. CDR3 nucleotides: TGCGCCAGCAGCCAAGATTCGGGGAGTTACACCGGGGAGCTGTTTTTT.

V and J are TRBV7-9 and TRBJ1-1; possibly TRBD1 for D (5 bases). The V end was cut by 1 base, the J end by 4 bases, with 16 bases between. Germline CDR1 SEHNR, CDR2 FQNEAQ (reference sequence). This CDR3 is built from 16 residues. The CDR3 here is CASSLGGTGGGTEAFF. CDR3 in DNA: TGTGCCAGCAGCTTAGGTGGAACGGGGGGAGGCACTGAAGCTTTCTTT.

This clone was recorded only once. The chain joins TRBV29-1 to TRBJ1-4, with 9 bases identical to TRBD1. There are 13 residues in the CDR3. Germline values: CDR1 SQVTM, CDR2 ANQGSEA. Germline trimming cut 6 bases from V and 7 bases from J; bases unmatched to any gene: 6. The CDR3 nucleotides read TGCAGCGTAACCGGGACAGGGAGTGAAAAACTGTTTTTT. Protein product: CSVTGTGSEKLFF.

This rearrangement joins TRBV5-5 to TRBJ2-7; D is perhaps TRBD1 (7 bases). The CDR3 length is 14 residues. Trimming took off 3 bases at V and 10 bases at J, with 20 bases between the two ends. Germline V gene sequence: CDR1 SGHKS, CDR2 YYEKEE (reference sequence). CDR3 region: CASSSDAGQRVQYF. DNA of the CDR3: TGTGCCAGCAGCTCGGACGCGGGACAGCGTGTTCAGTACTTC.

In regard to this clone: Other nucleotide sequences in the sample specify the same CDR3. The V and J genes are TRBV19 and TRBJ2-2; 8 bases fit TRBD1. Per germline, CDR1 LNHDA and CDR2 SQIVND (reference sequence). V was clipped by 6 bases and J by 2 bases; unmatched bases: 5. The CDR3 contains 15 residues. The chain's CDR3 is CASSSGQGNTGELFF. CDR3 sequence (DNA): TGTGCCAGTAGCTCCGGACAGGGAAACACCGGGGAGCTGTTTTTT. The whole variable domain, remainder taken from reference TRBV19 and TRBJ2-2, is DGGITQSPKYLFRKEGQNVTLSCEQNLNHDAMYWYRQDPGQGLRLIYYSQIVNDFQKGDIAEGYSVSREKKESFPLTVTSAQKNPTAFYLCASSSGQGNTGELFFGEGSRLTVL.

The chain links TRBV9 to TRBJ1-2; the D is unclear. This CDR3 is built from 14 residues. Germline-derived CDR1 and CDR2 are SGDLS and YYNGEE. Trimming took 0 bases from V and 3 from J, leaving 9 bases between them. CDR3 in amino acids: CASSVGGGHYGYTF. The CDR3, as DNA: TGTGCCAGCAGCGTAGGAGGCGGCCACTATGGCTACACCTTC. The whole variable domain, remainder taken from reference TRBV9 and TRBJ1-2, is DSGVTQTPKHLITATGQRVTLRCSPRSGDLSVYWYQQSLDQGLQFLIQYYNGEERAKGNILERFSAQQFPDLHSELNLSSLELGDSALYFCASSVGGGHYGYTFGSGTRLTVV.

The V call is TRBV5-5, the J call TRBJ1-5, with a weak D call TRBD1 (5 bases). From germline, CDR1 is SGHKS and CDR2 YYEKEE (reference sequence). Trimming cost V 0 bases and J 7 bases, with 14 bases left between them. The CDR3 is made up of 15 amino acids. The DNA of the CDR3 is TGTGCCAGCAGCTTGGGATCAGGGTTTGGCCAGCCCCAGCATTTT. Amino acids: CASSLGSGFGQPQHF.

The chain carries TRBV5-6 and TRBJ2-3; the D is unclear. This CDR3 region has 12 residues. Trimming took 3 bases from V and 5 from J, leaving 7 bases between them. Germline V gene sequence: CDR1 SGHDT, CDR2 YYEEEE. Here the CDR3 reads CASSSLLDTQYF. The CDR3 bases are TGTGCCAGCAGCTCGTTGTTAGATACGCAGTATTTT.